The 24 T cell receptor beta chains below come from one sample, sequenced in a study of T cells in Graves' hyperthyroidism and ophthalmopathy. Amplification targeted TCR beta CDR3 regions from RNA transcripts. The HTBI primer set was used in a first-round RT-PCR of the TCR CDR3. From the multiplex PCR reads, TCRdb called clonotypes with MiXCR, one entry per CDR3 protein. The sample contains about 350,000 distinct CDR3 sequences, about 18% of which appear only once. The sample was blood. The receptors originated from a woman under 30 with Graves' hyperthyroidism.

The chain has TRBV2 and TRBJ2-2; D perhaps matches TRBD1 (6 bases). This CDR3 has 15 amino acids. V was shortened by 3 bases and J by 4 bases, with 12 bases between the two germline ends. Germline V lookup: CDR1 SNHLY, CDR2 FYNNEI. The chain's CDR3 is CASSDQGRITGELFF. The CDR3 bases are TGTGCCAGCAGTGATCAGGGGCGTATCACCGGGGAGCTGTTTTTT.

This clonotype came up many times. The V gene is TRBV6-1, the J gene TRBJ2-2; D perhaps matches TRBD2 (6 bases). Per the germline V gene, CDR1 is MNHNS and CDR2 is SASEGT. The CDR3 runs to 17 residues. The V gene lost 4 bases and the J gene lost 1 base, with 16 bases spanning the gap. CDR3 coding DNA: TGTGCCAGCAGTGGATTATGGGGAGGAGGGAACACCGGGGAGCTGTTTTTT. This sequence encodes CASSGLWGGGNTGELFF.

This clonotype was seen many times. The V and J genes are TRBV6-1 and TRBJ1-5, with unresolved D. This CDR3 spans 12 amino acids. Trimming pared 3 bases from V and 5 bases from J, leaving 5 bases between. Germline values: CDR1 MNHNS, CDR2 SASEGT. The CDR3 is CASSDQYQPQHF. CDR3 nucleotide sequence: TGTGCCAGCAGTGACCAGTATCAGCCCCAGCATTTT.

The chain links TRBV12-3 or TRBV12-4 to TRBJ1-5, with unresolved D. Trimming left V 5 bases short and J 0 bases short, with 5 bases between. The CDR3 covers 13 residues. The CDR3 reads CASSMISNQPQHF. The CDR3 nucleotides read TGTGCCAGCAGTATGATTAGCAATCAGCCCCAGCATTTT.

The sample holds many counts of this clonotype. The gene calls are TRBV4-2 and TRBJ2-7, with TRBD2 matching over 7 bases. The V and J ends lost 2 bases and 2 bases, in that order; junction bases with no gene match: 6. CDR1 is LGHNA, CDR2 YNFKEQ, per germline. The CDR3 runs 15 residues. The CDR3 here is CASSQPLGGAYEQYF. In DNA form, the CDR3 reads TGTGCCAGCAGCCAACCCCTTGGGGGGGCCTACGAGCAGTACTTC.

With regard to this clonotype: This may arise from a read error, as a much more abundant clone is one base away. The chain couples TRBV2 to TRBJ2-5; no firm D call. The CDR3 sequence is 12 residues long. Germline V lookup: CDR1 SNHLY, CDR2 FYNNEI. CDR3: CASSEGVETKYF. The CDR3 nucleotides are TGTGCCAGCAGTGAAGGGGTGGAGACCAAGTACTTC.

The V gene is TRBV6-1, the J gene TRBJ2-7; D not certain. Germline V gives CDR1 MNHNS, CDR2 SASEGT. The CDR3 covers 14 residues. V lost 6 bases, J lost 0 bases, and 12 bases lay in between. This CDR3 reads CASRIGQDSYEQYF. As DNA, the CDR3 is TGTGCCAGCAGGATAGGGCAGGACTCCTACGAGCAGTACTTC.

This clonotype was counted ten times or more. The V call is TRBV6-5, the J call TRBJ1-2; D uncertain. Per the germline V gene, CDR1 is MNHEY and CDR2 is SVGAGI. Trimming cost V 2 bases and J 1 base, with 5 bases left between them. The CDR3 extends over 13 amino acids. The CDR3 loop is CASSYASNYGYTF. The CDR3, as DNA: TGTGCCAGCAGTTACGCCAGTAACTATGGCTACACCTTC.

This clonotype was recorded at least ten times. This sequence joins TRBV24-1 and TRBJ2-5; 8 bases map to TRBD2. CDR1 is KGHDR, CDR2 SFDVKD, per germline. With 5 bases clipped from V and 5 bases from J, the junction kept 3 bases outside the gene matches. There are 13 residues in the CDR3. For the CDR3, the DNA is TGTGCCACCAGTGGGCCGGGAGGGGAGACCCAGTACTTC. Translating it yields CATSGPGGETQYF.

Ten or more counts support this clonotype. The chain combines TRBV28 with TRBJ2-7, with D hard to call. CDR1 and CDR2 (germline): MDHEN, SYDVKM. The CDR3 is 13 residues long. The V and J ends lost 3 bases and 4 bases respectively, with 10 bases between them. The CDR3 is CASSFLGPYEQYF. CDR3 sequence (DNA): TGTGCCAGCAGTTTCCTAGGGCCTTACGAGCAGTACTTC.

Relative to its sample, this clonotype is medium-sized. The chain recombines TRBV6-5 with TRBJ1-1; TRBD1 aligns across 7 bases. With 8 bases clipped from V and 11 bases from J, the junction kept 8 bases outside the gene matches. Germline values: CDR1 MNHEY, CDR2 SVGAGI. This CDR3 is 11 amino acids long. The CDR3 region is CASASTGVAFF. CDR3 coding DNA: TGTGCCAGCGCCTCAACAGGGGTCGCTTTCTTT.

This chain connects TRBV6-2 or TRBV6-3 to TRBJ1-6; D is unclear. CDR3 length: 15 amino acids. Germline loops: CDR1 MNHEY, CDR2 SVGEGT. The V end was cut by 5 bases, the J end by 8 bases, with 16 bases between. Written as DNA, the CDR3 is TGTGCCAGCAGTGCCCCGCGGGAACCCCATTCACCCCTCCACTTT. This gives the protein CASSAPREPHSPLHF.

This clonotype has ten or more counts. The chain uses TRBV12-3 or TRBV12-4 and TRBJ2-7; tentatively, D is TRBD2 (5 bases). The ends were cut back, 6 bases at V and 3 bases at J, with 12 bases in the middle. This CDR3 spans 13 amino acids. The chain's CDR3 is CASSLEGGYEQYF. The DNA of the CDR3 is TGTGCCAGCAGCCTAGAGGGTGGCTACGAGCAGTACTTC.

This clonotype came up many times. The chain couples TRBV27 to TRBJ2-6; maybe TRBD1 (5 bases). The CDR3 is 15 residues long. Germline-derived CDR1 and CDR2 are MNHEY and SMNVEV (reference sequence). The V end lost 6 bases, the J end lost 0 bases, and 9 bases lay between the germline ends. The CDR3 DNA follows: TGTGCCAGCAGCCTCGGACACTCTGGGGCCAACGTCCTGACTTTC. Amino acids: CASSLGHSGANVLTF.

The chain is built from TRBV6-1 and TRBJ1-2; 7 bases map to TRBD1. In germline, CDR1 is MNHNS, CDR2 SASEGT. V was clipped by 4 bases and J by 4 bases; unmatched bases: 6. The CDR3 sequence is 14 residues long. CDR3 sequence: CASSADRAIYGYTF. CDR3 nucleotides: TGTGCCAGCAGTGCCGACAGGGCGATCTATGGCTACACCTTC.

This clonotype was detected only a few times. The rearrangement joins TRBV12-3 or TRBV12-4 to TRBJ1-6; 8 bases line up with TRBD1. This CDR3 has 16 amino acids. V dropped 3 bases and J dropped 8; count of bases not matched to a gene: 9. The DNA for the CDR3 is TGTGCCAGCAGTTTCCTGGGACAGGCTCCTGATTCACCCCTCCACTTT. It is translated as CASSFLGQAPDSPLHF.

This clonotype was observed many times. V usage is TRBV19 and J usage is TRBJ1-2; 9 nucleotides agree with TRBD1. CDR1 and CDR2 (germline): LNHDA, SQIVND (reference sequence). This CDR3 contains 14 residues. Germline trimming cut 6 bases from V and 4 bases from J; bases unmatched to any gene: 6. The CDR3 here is CASRQGAVTYGYTF. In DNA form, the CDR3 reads TGTGCCAGTAGACAGGGGGCGGTTACCTATGGCTACACCTTC.

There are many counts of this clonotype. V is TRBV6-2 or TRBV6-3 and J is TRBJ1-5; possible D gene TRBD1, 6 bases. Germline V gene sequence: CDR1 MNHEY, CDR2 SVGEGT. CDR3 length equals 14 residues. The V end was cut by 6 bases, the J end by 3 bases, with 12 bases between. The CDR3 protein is CASSRRTANQPQHF. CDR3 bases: TGTGCCAGCAGCCGTCGGACAGCCAATCAGCCCCAGCATTTT.

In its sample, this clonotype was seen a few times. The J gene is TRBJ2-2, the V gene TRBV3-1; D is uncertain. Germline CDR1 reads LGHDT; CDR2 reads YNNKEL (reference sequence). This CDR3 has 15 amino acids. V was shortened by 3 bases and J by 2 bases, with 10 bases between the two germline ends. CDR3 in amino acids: CASSHSAFNTGELFF. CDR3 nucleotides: TGTGCCAGCAGCCACAGTGCATTCAACACCGGGGAGCTGTTTTTT.

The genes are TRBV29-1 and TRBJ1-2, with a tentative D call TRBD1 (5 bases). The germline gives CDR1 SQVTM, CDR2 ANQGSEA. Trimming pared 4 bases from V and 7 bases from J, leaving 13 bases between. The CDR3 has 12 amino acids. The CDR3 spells CSVVGGSTGYTF. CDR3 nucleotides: TGCAGCGTTGTCGGGGGTAGCACTGGCTACACCTTC.

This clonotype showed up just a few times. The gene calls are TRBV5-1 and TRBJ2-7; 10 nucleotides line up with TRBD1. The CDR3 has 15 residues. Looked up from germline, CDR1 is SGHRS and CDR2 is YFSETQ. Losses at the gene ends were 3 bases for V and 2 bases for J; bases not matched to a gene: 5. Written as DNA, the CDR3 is TGCGCCAGCAGCTCGCCGGGACAGGGGACCTACGAGCAGTACTTC. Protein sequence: CASSSPGQGTYEQYF.

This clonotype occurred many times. The CDR3 DNA is TGTGCCAGCAGTGAGATAAGAAACACCATATATTTT. Translating gives CASSEIRNTIYF. This sequence joins TRBV6-1 and TRBJ1-3; unclear D gene. The CDR3 extends over 12 amino acids. Trimming left V 3 bases short and J 5 bases short, with 5 bases between. Germline CDR1 reads MNHNS; CDR2 reads SASEGT.

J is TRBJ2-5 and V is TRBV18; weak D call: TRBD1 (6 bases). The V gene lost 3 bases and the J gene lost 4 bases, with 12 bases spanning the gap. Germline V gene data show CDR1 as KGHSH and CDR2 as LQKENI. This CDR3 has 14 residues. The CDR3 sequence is CASSPLGGTETQYF. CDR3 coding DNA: TGTGCCAGCTCACCCCTAGGGGGAACAGAGACCCAGTACTTC.

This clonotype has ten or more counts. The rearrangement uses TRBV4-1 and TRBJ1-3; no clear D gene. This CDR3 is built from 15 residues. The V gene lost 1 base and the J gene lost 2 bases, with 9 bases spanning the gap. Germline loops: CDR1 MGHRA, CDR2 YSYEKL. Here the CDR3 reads CASSQGQLPGNTIYF. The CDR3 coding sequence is TGCGCCAGCAGCCAAGGTCAGCTCCCTGGAAACACCATATATTTT.